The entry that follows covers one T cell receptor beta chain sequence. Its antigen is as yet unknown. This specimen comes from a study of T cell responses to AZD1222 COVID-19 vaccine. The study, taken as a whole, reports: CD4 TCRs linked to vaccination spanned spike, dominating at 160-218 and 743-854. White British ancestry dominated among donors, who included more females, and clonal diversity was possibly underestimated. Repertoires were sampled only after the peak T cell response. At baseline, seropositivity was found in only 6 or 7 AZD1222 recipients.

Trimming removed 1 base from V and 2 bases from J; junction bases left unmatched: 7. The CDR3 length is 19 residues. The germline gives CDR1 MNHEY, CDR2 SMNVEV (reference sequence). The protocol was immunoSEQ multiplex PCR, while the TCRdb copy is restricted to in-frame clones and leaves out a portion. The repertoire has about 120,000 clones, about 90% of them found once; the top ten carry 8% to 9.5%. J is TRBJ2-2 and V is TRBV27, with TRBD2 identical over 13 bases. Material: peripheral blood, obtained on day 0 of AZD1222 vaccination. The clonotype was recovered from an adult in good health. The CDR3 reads CASSLFGRLAGGNTGELFF. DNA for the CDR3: TGTGCCAGCAGTTTATTCGGCCGACTAGCGGGAGGAAACACCGGGGAGCTGTTTTTT.